This T cell receptor beta chain came from a study of OX40 agonist ivuxolimab in advanced cancers. Broadly, across the study: Ivuxolimab was a fully human IgG2 agonistic monoclonal antibody targeting the costimulatory receptor OX40 (CD134). Intravenous ivuxolimab was administered to patients every 2 weeks at six dose levels: 0.01, 0.1, 0.3, 1.5, 3 and 10 mg/kg. Among the roughly 52 dose-escalation patients, some 20 had hepatocellular carcinoma, roughly 15 melanoma, 9 renal cell carcinoma and 9 head and neck cancer. The dose-escalation cohort was 82.7% male with a mean age of about 58 years, ranging from roughly 20 to 80. Patients were allowed to have had prior anti-PD-1, anti-PD-L1 or anti-CTLA-4 therapy, and approximately 40% of the dose-escalation patients had previously received checkpoint inhibitors. Partial responses occurred in three dose-escalation patients: two with cutaneous melanoma and one with hepatocellular carcinoma. The point of sequencing TCRbeta in the periphery was to test whether ivuxolimab changed TCR sequence diversity and drove clonal T-cell expansion. The paper covers the monotherapy dose-escalation part of the phase I ivuxolimab trial, which included N of about 50 patients.

Genomic DNA was isolated from the sorted cells so that the TCRbeta CDR3 region could be sequenced. The immunoSEQ Assay was used for sequencing of TCRbeta CDR3 regions. Not all clones reach the TCRdb copy of this immuneACCESS table, which keeps in-frame sequences only. Checked studies attribute under half of the gap to unresolved V genes and leave the rest unexplained. Across this sample there are around 74,000 clones, with roughly 85% seen only once. Less than 0.75% of the sample goes to the ten largest clones. The trial excluded patients who had a history of autoimmune disease or who were on systemic immunosuppression. Peripheral blood for TCR sequencing was drawn from every dose cohort at baseline, at cycle 4 day 1 and at cycle 7 day 1. Samples were obtained from an open-label, multicenter, first-in-human phase I dose-escalation trial of ivuxolimab. Adults with locally advanced or metastatic head and neck squamous cell, hepatocellular, melanoma or renal cell carcinoma were enrolled in the trial. Before TCR sequencing, CD4+ and CD8+ T cells were separately sorted from peripheral blood.

A word on this clone: Its antigen is unknown. Per-base quality was not reported, and no clone a single base away is much larger than it.

The CDR3, cysteine through phenylalanine, is 11 amino acids long. The read is trimmed to its CDR3 DNA, 33 bases read in frame from base 1. V loses 2 bases, J loses 4 bases, and the germline ends lie 3 bases apart. CDR1 and CDR2 were assigned from the germline V gene as SGHRS and YFSETQ. Here is what the overall study found, with its caveats: After ivuxolimab, expanded clones were on average more numerous among CD8+ T cells than among CD4+ T cells. At doses of 0.1 to 3.0 mg/kg, clonal expansion of both CD4+ and CD8+ blood T cells was observed from baseline to week 6. Low levels of normalized T-cell clonal expansion were also seen in some patients who did not respond. The antigen specificity of the peripheral T cells that underwent clonal expansion was not determined. In the 0.1-3.0 mg/kg groups, partial responders had among the lowest normalized peripheral clonal expansion, particularly in CD8+ T cells.

Specimen: CD4+ or CD8+ T cells sorted from blood, collected in a trial of the OX40 agonist ivuxolimab. The V and J genes are TRBV5-1 and TRBJ2-5, with the D gene not clear enough to name. This sequence was found in an adult with an advanced solid tumor such as melanoma, head and neck, liver or kidney cancer. The nucleotide sequence reads TGCGCCAGCAGCTTTTCAGAGACCCAGTACTTC. This encodes CASSFSETQYF.